The T cell receptor (beta chain) under discussion was sequenced for a study of vaccination and CD4 T cells after COVID-19. On the study more broadly: As a positive control, some control cultures were given a CEFX pool, while others were given an HIV-1 Nef pool or no peptide.

The assay that was used to sequence DNA from cultured CD4+ T cells was the Oncomine TCR Beta short-read assay. It was from cultured CD4+ T cells that genomic DNA was extracted. TCRdb called the PCR reads again in MiXCR, with one record for every CDR3 protein. The sample includes some 3,900 distinct CDR3 sequences, roughly 43% of them seen just once. In regard to this clonotype: Its antigen remains unknown.

Germline V gene data show CDR1 as LGHNA and CDR2 as YNFKEQ. V lost 0 bases and J lost 9, with 15 bases in between. This CDR3 comprises 15 residues. Treatment noted: roughly 10-day PBMC culture with coronavirus spike peptide pools or control peptides (ViraFEST assay). In the ViraFEST assay, peptide-pool expansion preceded TCR sequencing of expanded clonotypes. Isolation of CD4+ T cells by negative selection took place after approximately ten days of culture. The TCR comes from a human donor who had recovered from COVID-19. The sequenced sample was CD4+ T cells from blood, cultured in vitro. The V and J genes are TRBV4-2 and TRBJ2-1, with a weak D call TRBD2 (7 bases). CDR3 sequence: CASSQEIGGGSEQFF. The CDR3 region has the DNA TGTGCCAGCAGCCAAGAAATCGGGGGCGGGAGTGAGCAGTTCTTC.